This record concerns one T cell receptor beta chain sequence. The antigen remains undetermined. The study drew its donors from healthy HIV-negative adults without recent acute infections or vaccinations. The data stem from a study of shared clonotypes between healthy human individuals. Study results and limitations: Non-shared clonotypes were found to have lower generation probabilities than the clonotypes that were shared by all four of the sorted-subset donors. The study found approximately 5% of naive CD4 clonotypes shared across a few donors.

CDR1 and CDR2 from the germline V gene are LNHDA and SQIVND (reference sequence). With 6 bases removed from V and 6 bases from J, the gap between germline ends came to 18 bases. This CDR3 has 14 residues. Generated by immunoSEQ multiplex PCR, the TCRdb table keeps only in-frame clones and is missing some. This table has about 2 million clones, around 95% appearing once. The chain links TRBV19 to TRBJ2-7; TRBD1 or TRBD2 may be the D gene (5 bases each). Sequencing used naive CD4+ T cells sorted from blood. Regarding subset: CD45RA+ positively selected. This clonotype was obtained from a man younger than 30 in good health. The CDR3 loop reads CASSREGLGGEQYF. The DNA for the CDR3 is TGTGCCAGTAGCCGAGAGGGGTTAGGCGGCGAGCAGTACTTC.